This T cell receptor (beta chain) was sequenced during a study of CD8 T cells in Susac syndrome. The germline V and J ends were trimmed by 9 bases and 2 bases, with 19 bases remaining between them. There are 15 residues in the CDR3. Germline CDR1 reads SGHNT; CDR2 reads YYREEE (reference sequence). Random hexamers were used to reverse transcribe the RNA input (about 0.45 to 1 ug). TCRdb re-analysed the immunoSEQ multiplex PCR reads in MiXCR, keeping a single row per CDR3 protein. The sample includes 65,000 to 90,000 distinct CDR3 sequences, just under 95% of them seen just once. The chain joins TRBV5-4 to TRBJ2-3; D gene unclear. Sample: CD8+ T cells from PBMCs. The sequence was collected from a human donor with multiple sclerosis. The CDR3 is CATGPRRNTTDTQYF. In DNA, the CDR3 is TGTGCCACCGGCCCAAGGCGGAATACCACAGATACGCAGTATTTT.